The sequence of this T cell receptor beta chain was determined in a study of cytomegalovirus exposure and HLA in healthy donors. A multiplex PCR was run with 60 Vbeta primers and 13 Jbeta primers. Sequencing was performed with immunoSEQ multiplex PCR; in TCRdb, only in-frame clones are kept and a portion is missing. Among 70,000 to 85,000 clones listed, 74% were seen once. CDR1 is LGHNT and CDR2 is FRNRAP in the germline V gene. V was clipped by 3 bases and J by 3 bases; unmatched bases: 11. This CDR3 comprises 17 residues. About this clone itself: The antigen is not known.

Healthy bone marrow donors made up the cohort. Study outcomes and limitations: The study had only CMV serostatus as immune exposure information. It was reportedly the case that the classifier diagnosed cytomegalovirus status with high specificity and sensitivity.

This TCR came from a middle-aged man in good health and CMV-seropositive. Sequenced material: PBMCs. The chain combines TRBV12-5 with TRBJ2-7; TRBD2 matches at 10 bases. This CDR3 is CASGFHRPGLAHYEQYF. Written as DNA, the CDR3 is TGTGCTAGTGGTTTCCACCGACCGGGACTAGCGCACTACGAGCAGTACTTC.